This TCR beta chain was identified during a study of cytomegalovirus exposure and HLA in healthy donors. Germline lookup yields CDR1 MNHEY and CDR2 SMNVEV (reference sequence). This CDR3 has 14 residues. V was pared by 4 bases and J by 3 bases, with 3 bases of the junction left unmatched. About this clone: The sample has other DNA sequences that encode this CDR3 too.

The PCR was carried out with 60 Vbeta primers and 13 Jbeta primers. Using immunoSEQ multiplex PCR, the repertoire was profiled, and TCRdb retains in-frame clones only, with some absent. The table lists roughly 130,000 clones, roughly three fifths of them singletons. The genes are TRBV27 and TRBJ2-1; 7 positions agree with TRBD1. The specimen was PBMCs. The TCR comes from a woman in her thirties or forties in good health and CMV-seropositive. The CDR3 bases are TGTGCCAGCAGTTCAGGGACAGTCTACAATGAGCAGTTCTTC. This translates into CASSSGTVYNEQFF.